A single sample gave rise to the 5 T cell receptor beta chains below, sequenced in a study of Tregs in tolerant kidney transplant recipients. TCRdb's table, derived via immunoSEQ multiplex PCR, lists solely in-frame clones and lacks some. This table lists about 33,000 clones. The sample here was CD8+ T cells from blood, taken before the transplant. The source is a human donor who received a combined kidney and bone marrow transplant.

The covered CDR3 bases are TGTGCCAGTAGTATCGGGGGGACAGGCGAG. Residues: CASSIGGTGE. The complete CDR3 sequence is CASSIGGTGEQYF. The chain uses TRBV19 and TRBJ2-7, with D perhaps TRBD1 (8 bases). The sequenced fragment ends 3 residues before the CDR3 boundary, so the rest is inferred from the germline J gene. Trimming shortened V by 3 bases and J by 6 bases, and 12 bases separated the two germline ends. Looked up from germline, CDR1 is LNHDA and CDR2 is SQIVND (reference sequence). The CDR3 spans 13 residues. Full variable domain (remainder filled in from reference TRBV19 and TRBJ2-7): DGGITQSPKYLFRKEGQNVTLSCEQNLNHDAMYWYRQDPGQGLRLIYYSQIVNDFQKGDIAEGYSVSREKKESFPLTVTSAQKNPTAFYLCASSIGGTGEQYFGPGTRLTVT.

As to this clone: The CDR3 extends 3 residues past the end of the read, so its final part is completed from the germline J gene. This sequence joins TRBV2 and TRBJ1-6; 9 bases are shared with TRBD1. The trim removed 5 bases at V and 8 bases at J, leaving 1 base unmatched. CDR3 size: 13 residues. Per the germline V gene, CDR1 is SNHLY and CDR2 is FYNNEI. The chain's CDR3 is CASSWTGDSPLHF. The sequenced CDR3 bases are TGTGCCAGCAGTTGGACAGGGGATTCACCC. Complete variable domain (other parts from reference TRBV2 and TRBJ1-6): EPEVTQTPSHQVTQMGQEVILRCVPISNHLYFYWYRQILGQKVEFLVSFYNNEISEKSEIFDDQFSVERPDGSNFTLKIRSTKLEDSAMYFCASSWTGDSPLHFGNGTRLTVT.

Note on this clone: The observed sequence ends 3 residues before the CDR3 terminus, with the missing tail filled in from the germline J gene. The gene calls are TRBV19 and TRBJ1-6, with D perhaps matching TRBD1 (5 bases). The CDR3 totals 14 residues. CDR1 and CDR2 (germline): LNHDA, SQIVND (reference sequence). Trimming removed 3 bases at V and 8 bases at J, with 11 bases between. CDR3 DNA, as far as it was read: TGTGCCAGTAGTATTACCGGGGGGGATTCACCC. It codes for CASSITGGDSP. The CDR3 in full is CASSITGGDSPLHF.

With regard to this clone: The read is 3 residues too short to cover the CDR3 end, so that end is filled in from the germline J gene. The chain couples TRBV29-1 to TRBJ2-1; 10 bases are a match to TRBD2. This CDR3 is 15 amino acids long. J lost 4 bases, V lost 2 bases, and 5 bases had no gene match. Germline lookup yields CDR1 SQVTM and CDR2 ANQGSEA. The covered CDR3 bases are TGCAGCGTTGAAAGGCCTAGCGGGAGTTACAATGAG. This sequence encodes CSVERPSGSYNE. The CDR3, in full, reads CSVERPSGSYNEQFF.

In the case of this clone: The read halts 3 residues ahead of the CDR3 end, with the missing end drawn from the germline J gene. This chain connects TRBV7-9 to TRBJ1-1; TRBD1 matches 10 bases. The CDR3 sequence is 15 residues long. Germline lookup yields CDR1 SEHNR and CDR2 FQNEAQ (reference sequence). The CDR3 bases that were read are TGTGCCAGCAGCTCTCCCGGGACAGGGGAAGGAGAA. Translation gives CASSSPGTGEGE. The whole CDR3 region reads CASSSPGTGEGEAFF.